These 15 T cell receptor beta chains came from one sample sequenced in a study of cytomegalovirus exposure and HLA in healthy donors. The PCR was carried out with 60 Vbeta primers and 13 Jbeta primers. The method was immunoSEQ multiplex PCR; TCRdb's version includes in-frame clones alone and lacks a portion of them. The sample lists approximately 120,000 clones, 65% to 80% occurring once. Sequencing used PBMCs. The receptors were gathered from a woman in her fifties or sixties in good health and CMV-seropositive.

Only one count was recorded for this clone. This chain links TRBV18 with TRBJ1-3; 8 bases are a match to TRBD1. CDR1 is KGHSH and CDR2 is LQKENI in the germline V gene. Losses at the gene ends were 3 bases for V and 0 bases for J; bases not matched to a gene: 7. The CDR3 loop spans 17 amino acids. Here the CDR3 reads CASSPTGQVDSGNTIYF. In DNA form, the CDR3 reads TGTGCCAGCTCACCGACGGGACAGGTCGACTCTGGAAACACCATATATTTT. Full variable domain (rest looked up from reference TRBV18 and TRBJ1-3): NAGVMQNPRHLVRRRGQEARLRCSPMKGHSHVYWYRQLPEEGLKFMVYLQKENIIDESGMPKERFSAEFPKEGPSILRIQQVVRGDSAAYFCASSPTGQVDSGNTIYFGEGSWLTVV.

The rearrangement links TRBV28 to TRBJ1-1, with D possibly being TRBD1 (5 bases). CDR1 is MDHEN and CDR2 is SYDVKM in the germline V gene. The length of the CDR3 is 17 residues. Trimming pared 1 base from V and 1 base from J, leaving 16 bases between. CDR3 residues: CASSLYSQGSRNTEAFF. CDR3 sequence (DNA): TGTGCCAGCAGTTTATATTCCCAGGGCTCGAGGAACACTGAAGCTTTCTTT.

J is TRBJ2-7 and V is TRBV5-1; TRBD1 matches at 7 bases. Losses at the gene ends were 7 bases for V and 1 base for J; bases not matched to a gene: 11. CDR1 and CDR2 from the germline V gene are SGHRS and YFSETQ. The CDR3 sequence is 15 residues long. Here the CDR3 DNA reads TGCGCCAGCGCCCGAGGGGGACAGACGTCCTACGAGCAGTACTTC. Protein sequence: CASARGGQTSYEQYF.

This chain joins TRBV11-3 and TRBJ1-2; the D is unclear. Trimming took off 1 base at V and 14 bases at J, with 14 bases between the two ends. Germline CDR1 and CDR2: SGHNT and YENEEA. The CDR3 runs to 12 residues. The CDR3 nucleotides are TGTGCCAGCAGCTTAGCGGAGGGCCTACTTACCTTC. This sequence encodes CASSLAEGLLTF.

This clone was counted a single time. The J gene is TRBJ2-2, the V gene TRBV19; D not certain. The CDR3 has 14 residues. V dropped 7 bases and J dropped 1 base, with 10 bases sitting between them. Germline CDR1 and CDR2: LNHDA and SQIVND (reference sequence). This CDR3 is CASKANMNTGELFF. The CDR3 region has the DNA TGTGCCAGTAAAGCGAATATGAACACCGGGGAGCTGTTTTTT.

The J gene is TRBJ2-3, the V gene TRBV21-1; the table's D call TRBD2 went unverified against the DNA. TRBV21-1 is a recognized pseudogene. The CDR3 extends over 15 amino acids. The CDR3 loop is CASLVRTSGIDTQYF. The CDR3 DNA reads TGTGCCAGCCTGGTCCGGACTAGCGGGATAGATACGCAGTATTTT.

This clone was recorded a few times. The genes are TRBV15 and TRBJ2-1; 10 bases match TRBD1. The CDR3 sequence is 15 residues long. Germline CDR1 reads LNHNV; CDR2 reads YYDKDF (reference sequence). After removal of 5 bases from V and 7 bases from J, the junction contained 8 bases not matched to a gene. The CDR3 reads CATSAPGQGLNEQFF. CDR3 bases: TGTGCCACCAGCGCCCCGGGACAGGGGTTGAATGAGCAGTTCTTC.

The chain links TRBV6-1 to TRBJ2-5, with 7 bases identical to TRBD1. Trimming cost V 7 bases and J 5 bases; bases outside gene matches: 10. CDR3 size: 14 residues. CDR1 and CDR2 (germline): MNHNS, SASEGT. CDR3 sequence reads: CASKTGASIETQYF. The CDR3, as DNA: TGTGCCAGCAAAACAGGGGCGAGTATCGAGACCCAGTACTTC.

The chain is built from TRBV11-1 and TRBJ2-7; D remains ambiguous. The CDR3 runs to 13 residues. Germline values: CDR1 SGHAT, CDR2 FQDESV (reference sequence). Deletions cut 4 bases from V and 6 bases from J, with 13 bases between. The CDR3 region is CASSSPTGSEQYF. CDR3 nucleotide sequence: TGTGCCAGCAGCTCCCCGACGGGTTCCGAGCAGTACTTC.

There are a few counts of this clone. The gene calls are TRBV11-2 and TRBJ1-1; tentative D call: TRBD1 (6 bases). Trimming removed 5 bases from V and 8 bases from J, with 12 bases in between. The CDR3 is made up of 12 amino acids. Germline values: CDR1 SGHAT, CDR2 FQNNGV. CDR3 residues: CASSQGGQEAFF. For the CDR3, the DNA is TGTGCCAGCAGCCAAGGGGGACAAGAAGCTTTCTTT.

The V gene is TRBV28, the J gene TRBJ1-2; 8 positions agree with TRBD1. Unmatched junction bases numbered 8, after V lost 4 bases and J lost 7 bases. The CDR3 is 14 amino acids. Germline values: CDR1 MDHEN, CDR2 SYDVKM. Here the CDR3 reads CASSSEDRVVGYTF. As DNA, the CDR3 is TGTGCCAGCAGTTCCGAGGACAGGGTCGTTGGCTACACCTTC.

This chain connects TRBV29-1 to TRBJ1-4; 9 nucleotides align to TRBD1. CDR1 SQVTM and CDR2 ANQGSEA come from the germline V gene. This CDR3 has 13 residues. CDR3 sequence (DNA): TGCACCTACAGGGGGCTTGGTAATGAAAAACTGTTTTTT. Translation: CTYRGLGNEKLFF.

The chain is built from TRBV2 and TRBJ2-2; D possibly corresponds to TRBD2 (5 bases). The germline V and J ends were trimmed by 4 bases and 0 bases, with 15 bases remaining between them. This CDR3 is built from 17 residues. The germline V gene has CDR1 SNHLY and CDR2 FYNNEI. The CDR3 is CASSGSPDSPNTGELFF. For the CDR3, the DNA is TGTGCCAGCAGTGGGTCCCCGGACTCCCCGAACACCGGGGAGCTGTTTTTT.

This sequence joins TRBV7-3 and TRBJ1-2; D possibly corresponds to TRBD1 (6 bases). This CDR3 spans 14 amino acids. With 1 base removed from V and 4 bases from J, the gap between germline ends came to 10 bases. CDR1 and CDR2 (germline): SGHTA, FQGTGA. CDR3 sequence: CASSLSGQIYGYTF. CDR3 coding DNA: TGTGCCAGCAGCTTAAGTGGACAGATCTATGGCTACACCTTC. The whole variable domain, remainder taken from reference TRBV7-3 and TRBJ1-2, is GAGVSQTPSNKVTEKGKYVELRCDPISGHTALYWYRQSLGQGPEFLIYFQGTGAADDSGLPNDRFFAVRPEGSVSTLKIQRTERGDSAVYLCASSLSGQIYGYTFGSGTRLTVV.

In DNA, the CDR3 is TGTGCCAGCAGTTACTCACTAGCGGGAGGGCCTAGCGAGCAGTACTTC. As protein: CASSYSLAGGPSEQYF. J is TRBJ2-5 and V is TRBV6-6, with 13 bases matching TRBD2. The end of the DNA fits TRBJ2-7 better, so the J call may be wrong. Looked up from germline, CDR1 is MNHNY and CDR2 is SVGAGI (reference sequence). The CDR3 length is 16 residues.